These T cell receptor beta chains were read from a single sample in a study of early T cells in non-severe SARS-CoV-2 infection. TCRdb independently ran MiXCR on the 5' RACE reads; one entry per CDR3 protein. The sample shows some 97,000 distinct CDR3 sequences, 9.5% to 11% of them seen only once. The sequencing used whole blood, collected at baseline. These receptors came from an adult who was a healthcare worker with PCR-confirmed SARS-CoV-2 infection or an uninfected control (not recorded which). CDR3s include the opening cysteine and the closing phenylalanine or tryptophan. D genes are given only for firm matches. Only some rows state a clone size, as once, few, many or a class for expanded clones.

V	size	D	J	DNA	CDR3
TRBV5-6	NA	NA	TRBJ1-1	TGTGCCAGCAGCCCACCCTTGCAGAGTGAAGCCTTCTTT	CASSPPLQSEAFF
TRBV4-2	few	NA	TRBJ2-7	TGTGCCAGCAGCCAAGATCGGGGCAGGGGCCGCTACGAGCAGTACTTC	CASSQDRGRGRYEQYF
TRBV20-1	few	NA	TRBJ1-1	TGCAGTGCTATGGGTCCTGGGGCTTTCTTT	CSAMGPGAFF
TRBV5-6	few	NA	TRBJ2-5	TGTGCCAGCAGCTTCTACAGCCAAGAGACCCAGTACTTC	CASSFYSQETQYF
TRBV16	few	TRBD2	TRBJ2-7	TGTGCCAGCAGCCAAGGGCAGGGACTATACGAGCAGTACTTC	CASSQGQGLYEQYF
TRBV6-1	NA	NA	TRBJ2-7	TGTGCCAGCAGTGAGGGCACCACAAATTTACCGCAGTACTTC	CASSEGTTNLPQYF
TRBV4-3	many	NA	TRBJ2-6	TGCGCCAGCAGCCGAACGACGATGCTGACGACGGCAGGGGCCAACGTCCTGACTTTC	CASSRTTMLTTAGANVLTF
TRBV7-9	NA	TRBD1	TRBJ2-3	TGTGCCAGCAGCTTACCCGGACAGGGTTTTACAGATACGCAGTATTTT	CASSLPGQGFTDTQYF
TRBV4-2	NA	TRBD2	TRBJ2-1	TGTGCCAGCAGCCAAGAAGGGTTAGCGGGAGGGCCACATGAGCAGTTCTTC	CASSQEGLAGGPHEQFF
TRBV12-3/TRBV12-4	NA	NA	TRBJ2-7	TGTGCCAGCAGTTTTGGCGGAATCTCCTACGAGCAGTACTTC	CASSFGGISYEQYF
TRBV7-8	few	TRBD1	TRBJ1-2	TGTGCCAGCTGGGGGGACAGGGAGATCCCCTATGGCTACACCTTC	CASWGDREIPYGYTF
TRBV12-3/TRBV12-4	NA	TRBD2	TRBJ2-7	TGTGCCAGCAGTTTATCCCCTAGCGGGAGTCATGTCACCTACGAGCAGTACTTC	CASSLSPSGSHVTYEQYF
TRBV5-5	many	TRBD1	TRBJ1-5	TGTGCCAGCAGCACCGGGACAGGGACGAATCAGCCCCAGCATTTT	CASSTGTGTNQPQHF
TRBV5-1	many	NA	TRBJ1-1	TGCGCCAGCAGCCCGAGCGTGGGGGTGGATACTGAAGCTTTCTTT	CASSPSVGVDTEAFF
TRBV7-3	few	NA	TRBJ1-1	TGTGCCAGCAGCTTAAACGGGGACACTGAAGCTTTCTTT	CASSLNGDTEAFF
TRBV18	few	TRBD2	TRBJ2-3	TGTGCCAGCTCACCAGTTCTAGCGGGAGATTTCACAGATACGCAGTATTTT	CASSPVLAGDFTDTQYF
TRBV7-8	many	TRBD2	TRBJ2-7	TGTGCCAGCAGCTCCCTAGCGGGAGGTTACGAGCAGTACTTC	CASSSLAGGYEQYF
TRBV6-1	many	TRBD1	TRBJ1-5	TGTGCCAGCAGACAGGGGGCAGATCAGCCCCAGCATTTT	CASRQGADQPQHF
TRBV19	many	TRBD1	TRBJ1-2	TGTGCCAGTAGCCGGACAGGGACTAACTATGGCTACACCTTC	CASSRTGTNYGYTF
TRBV23-1	NA	TRBD1	TRBJ2-3	TGCGCCAGCGGGACAGCTACAGATACGCAGTATTTT	CASGTATDTQYF
TRBV6-2/TRBV6-3	many	TRBD2	TRBJ2-1	TGTGCCAGCAGTTTCCGGGGGGTAGCGGGCTACAATGAGCAGTTCTTC	CASSFRGVAGYNEQFF
TRBV5-1	many	NA	TRBJ2-7	TGCGCCAGCAGCTTTAGGGCAGGATCCTACGAGCAGTACTTC	CASSFRAGSYEQYF